The 15 T cell receptor beta chains given below trace back to one sample, sequenced in a study of CD8 T cells in Susac syndrome. It was with random hexamers that 0.5 to 1 ug RNA was reverse transcribed. TCRdb passed the immunoSEQ multiplex PCR reads through MiXCR, listing each CDR3 protein once. The sample lists about 70,000 distinct CDR3 sequences, more than 85% seen once, with 0.2% to 0.25% in the top ten. The source material was CD8+ T cells from PBMCs. Receptors were obtained from a human donor in good health.

The V and J genes are TRBV7-2 and TRBJ1-2; 9 bases are shared with TRBD1. This CDR3 comprises 15 residues. Looked up from germline, CDR1 is SGHTA and CDR2 is FQGNSA. V dropped 5 bases and J dropped 4; count of bases not matched to a gene: 8. The CDR3 nucleotides are TGTGCCAGCAGCCGGACCACAGGGGGCGCCTATGGCTACACCTTC. Its translation: CASSRTTGGAYGYTF.

This chain uses TRBV7-9 with TRBJ2-7, with 7 bases identical to TRBD1. CDR1 is SEHNR and CDR2 is FQNEAQ in the germline V gene (reference sequence). The CDR3 is 13 residues long. V shed 3 bases, J shed 3 bases, and the junction held 2 bases outside the gene matches. DNA for the CDR3: TGTGCCAGCAGCTTCCCAGGGGGCTACGAGCAGTACTTC. Translation gives CASSFPGGYEQYF.

This chain joins TRBV6-2 or TRBV6-3 and TRBJ2-7; TRBD1 agrees at 7 bases. V trimming: 7 bases; J trimming: 2 bases; junction bases outside the gene matches: 8. CDR3 length: 14 amino acids. Germline V lookup: CDR1 MNHEY, CDR2 SVGEGT. CDR3 sequence: CASNPGQDPYEQYV. In DNA, the CDR3 is TGTGCCAGCAATCCCGGACAGGACCCCTACGAGCAGTACGTC.

The chain recombines TRBV5-6 with TRBJ2-5, with 7 positions matching TRBD2. J lost 14 bases, V lost 2 bases, and 9 bases had no gene match. The CDR3 sequence is 12 residues long. Looked up from germline, CDR1 is SGHDT and CDR2 is YYEEEE. CDR3: CASSLDLRDYYF. The CDR3 coding sequence is TGTGCCAGCAGCTTAGATCTCCGGGACTACTACTTC.

The gene calls are TRBV13 and TRBJ2-7; TRBD2 is a possible D gene (5 bases). CDR1 and CDR2 (germline): PRHDT, FYEKMQ (reference sequence). This CDR3 contains 15 residues. V lost 5 bases, J lost 9 bases, and 23 bases lay in between. This chain's CDR3 is CASSPPDHQPEGQYF. The CDR3 DNA reads TGTGCCAGCAGCCCCCCCGACCACCAACCTGAGGGGCAGTACTTC.

This clonotype was seen once. The chain has TRBV9 and TRBJ2-1; D not certain. From germline, CDR1 is SGDLS and CDR2 YYNGEE. This CDR3 is built from 15 residues. Deletions cut 3 bases from V and 4 bases from J, with 14 bases between. The CDR3 DNA reads as TGTGCCAGCAGCGGAGACTGGGGAATTTACAATGAGCAGTTCTTC. Translated, it gives CASSGDWGIYNEQFF.

J is TRBJ2-1 and V is TRBV6-2 or TRBV6-3; unclear D gene. Germline CDR1 MNHEY, CDR2 SVGEGT. V was clipped by 1 base and J by 3 bases, with 7 bases between them. The length of the CDR3 is 14 residues. The CDR3 spells CASSYLTVYNEQFF. Written as DNA, the CDR3 is TGTGCCAGCAGTTACTTGACTGTCTACAATGAGCAGTTCTTC.

The CDR3 loop reads CAWSVGQGLYEQYF. CDR3 bases: TGTGCCTGGAGTGTAGGGCAGGGTCTATACGAGCAGTACTTC. The rearrangement uses TRBV30 and TRBJ2-7; TRBD1 is a possible D gene (5 bases). This CDR3 comprises 14 residues. The V gene's germline CDR1 is GTSNPN and CDR2 SVGIG (reference sequence). Trimming left V 0 bases short and J 4 bases short, with 13 bases between.

The chain joins TRBV4-1 to TRBJ1-6; no clear D gene. Looked up from germline, CDR1 is MGHRA and CDR2 is YSYEKL. V shed 1 base and J shed 15 bases, with 7 bases lying between them. The CDR3 consists of 11 residues. The CDR3 reads CASSQGMFLHF. The DNA of the CDR3 is TGCGCCAGCAGCCAAGGGATGTTCCTCCACTTT.

This chain connects TRBV7-9 to TRBJ1-2, with 8 bases aligning to TRBD1. J lost 4 bases, V lost 0 bases, and 7 bases had no gene match. Germline V lookup: CDR1 SEHNR, CDR2 FQNEAQ (reference sequence). The CDR3 runs to 16 residues. The DNA for the CDR3 is TGTGCCAGCAGCTTAGCGCGGGCAGGGGGCGTCTATGGCTACACCTTC. It translates to CASSLARAGGVYGYTF.

This clonotype has just one count. This rearrangement joins TRBV9 to TRBJ2-7; D is unresolved. This CDR3 has 12 amino acids. V lost 0 bases to trimming and J lost 6 bases, with 7 bases between them. CDR1 and CDR2 from the germline V gene are SGDLS and YYNGEE. CDR3 residues: CASSVALGEQYF. The CDR3 bases are TGTGCCAGCAGCGTAGCGCTCGGCGAGCAGTACTTC.

This chain connects TRBV3-1 to TRBJ1-3; D call uncertain. Trimming pared 1 base from V and 2 bases from J, leaving 9 bases between. CDR1 and CDR2 (germline): LGHDT, YNNKEL (reference sequence). The CDR3 is made up of 15 amino acids. DNA of the CDR3: TGTGCCAGCAGCCAAGGTTCTGGGCCTGGAAACACCATATATTTT. It specifies CASSQGSGPGNTIYF.

This chain joins TRBV27 and TRBJ2-7; possible D gene TRBD1, 6 bases. Germline V CDR1 and CDR2: MNHEY, SMNVEV (reference sequence). The V and J ends lost 3 bases and 2 bases respectively, with 11 bases between them. The CDR3 extends over 14 amino acids. In DNA form, the CDR3 reads TGTGCCAGCAGTTTGTCACAGGGACCCTACGAGCAGTACTTC. Translation: CASSLSQGPYEQYF.

This clonotype was seen just once. The chain employs TRBV4-1 and TRBJ2-1, with D perhaps TRBD1 (5 bases). V lost 1 base and J 0 bases, leaving 10 bases between the germline ends. Germline V gene sequence: CDR1 MGHRA, CDR2 YSYEKL. The CDR3 has 16 amino acids. CDR3 in amino acids: CASSQVADSSYNEQFF. The CDR3, as DNA: TGCGCCAGCAGCCAAGTCGCCGACAGCTCCTACAATGAGCAGTTCTTC.

The V and J genes are TRBV4-1 and TRBJ2-7; D gene ambiguous. The CDR3 consists of 14 residues. The V and J ends lost 1 base and 3 bases respectively, with 10 bases between them. Germline CDR1 is MGHRA and CDR2 is YSYEKL. CDR3 DNA: TGCGCCAGCAGCCAAGTCTCAAGGGACTACGAGCAGTACTTC. Translating it yields CASSQVSRDYEQYF.